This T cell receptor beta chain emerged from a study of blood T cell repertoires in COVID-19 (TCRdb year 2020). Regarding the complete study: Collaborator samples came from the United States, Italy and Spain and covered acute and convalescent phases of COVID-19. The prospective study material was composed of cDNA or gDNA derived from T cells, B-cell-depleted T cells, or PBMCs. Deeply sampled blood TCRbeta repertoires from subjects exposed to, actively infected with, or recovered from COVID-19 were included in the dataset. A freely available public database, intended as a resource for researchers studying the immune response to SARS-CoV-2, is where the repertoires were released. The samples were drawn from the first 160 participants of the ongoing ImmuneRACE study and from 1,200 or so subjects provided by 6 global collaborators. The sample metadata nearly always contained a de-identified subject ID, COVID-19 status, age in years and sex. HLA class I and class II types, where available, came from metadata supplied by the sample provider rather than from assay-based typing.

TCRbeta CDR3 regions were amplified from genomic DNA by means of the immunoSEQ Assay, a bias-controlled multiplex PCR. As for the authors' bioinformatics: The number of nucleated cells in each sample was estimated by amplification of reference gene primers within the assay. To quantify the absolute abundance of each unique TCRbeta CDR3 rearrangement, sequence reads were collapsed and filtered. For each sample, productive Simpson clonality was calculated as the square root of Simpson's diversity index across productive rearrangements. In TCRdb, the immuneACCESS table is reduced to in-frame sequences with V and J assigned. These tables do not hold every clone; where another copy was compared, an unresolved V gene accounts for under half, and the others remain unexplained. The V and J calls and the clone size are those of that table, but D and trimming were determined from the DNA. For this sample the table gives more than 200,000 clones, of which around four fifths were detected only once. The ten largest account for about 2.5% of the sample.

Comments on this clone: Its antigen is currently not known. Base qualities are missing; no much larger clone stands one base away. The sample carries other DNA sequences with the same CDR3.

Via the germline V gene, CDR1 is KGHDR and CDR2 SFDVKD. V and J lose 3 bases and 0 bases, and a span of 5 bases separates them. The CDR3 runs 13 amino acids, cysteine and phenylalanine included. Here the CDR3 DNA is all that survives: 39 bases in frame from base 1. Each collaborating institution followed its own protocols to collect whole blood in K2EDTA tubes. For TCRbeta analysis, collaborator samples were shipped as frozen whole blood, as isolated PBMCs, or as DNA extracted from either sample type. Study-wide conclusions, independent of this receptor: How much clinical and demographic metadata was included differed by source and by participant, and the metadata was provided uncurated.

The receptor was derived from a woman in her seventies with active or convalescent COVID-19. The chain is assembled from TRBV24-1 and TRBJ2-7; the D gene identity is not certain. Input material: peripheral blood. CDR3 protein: CATSDGSSYEQYF. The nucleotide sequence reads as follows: TGTGCCACCAGTGATGGCAGCTCCTACGAGCAGTACTTC.